The 21 T cell receptor beta chains presented below share a single source sample, sequenced in a study of blood T cell repertoires in COVID-19. Only in-frame clones appear in the TCRdb table, and some are missing; sequencing was by immunoSEQ multiplex PCR. This table has over 120,000 clones, around 85% appearing once. Sequencing was carried out using peripheral blood. The receptor source for this set is a woman aged 80 or older with acute or convalescent COVID-19.

To note about this clone: At one end, the junction sequence differs from germline, possibly due to a read error. J is TRBJ2-1 and V is TRBV7-7, with D perhaps being TRBD1 or TRBD2 (6 bases each). CDR3 length equals 16 residues. Germline CDR1 SSHAT, CDR2 FNYEAQ (reference sequence). CDR3 residues: CASSLGGQGSYNEQFF. CDR3 coding DNA: TGTGCTAGCAGCTTAGGGGGGCAGGGTTCCTACAATGAGCAGTTCTTC. Using reference TRBV7-7 and TRBJ2-1 for the parts outside the CDR3, the full variable domain is GAGVSQSPRYKVTKRGQDVTLRCDPISSHATLYWYQQALGQGPEFLTYFNYEAQPDKSGLPSDRFSAERPEGSISTLTIQRTEQRDSAMYRCASSLGGQGSYNEQFFGPGTRLTVL.

Details on this clone: Given the absence of the conserved phenylalanine or tryptophan at the CDR3 end, a read error is likely. The genes are TRBV19 and TRBJ1-2; TRBD1 aligns across 9 bases. Looked up from germline, CDR1 is LNHDA and CDR2 is SQIVND (reference sequence). This CDR3 is built from 14 residues. Trimming at V came to 4 bases and at J to 4 bases, leaving 4 bases not matched to a gene. The CDR3 region is CASSTDRGSYGYTL. The CDR3 DNA reads as TGTGCCAGTAGTACGGACAGGGGAAGCTATGGCTACACCCTC.

The gene calls are TRBV5-1 and TRBJ1-6; unclear D gene. Trimming stripped 4 bases from V and 5 bases from J, with 13 bases between. The CDR3 consists of 15 residues. Germline CDR1 reads SGHRS; CDR2 reads YFSETQ. The CDR3 is CASSLSAPNNSPLHF. The CDR3 DNA reads as TGCGCCAGCAGCCTTTCTGCGCCTAATAATTCACCCCTCCACTTT.

This rearrangement joins TRBV7-2 to TRBJ1-2, with 9 bases identical to TRBD1. The germline CDR1 and CDR2 sequences are SGHTA and FQGNSA. Trimming removed 2 bases from V and 7 bases from J; junction bases left unmatched: 8. This CDR3 comprises 15 residues. The CDR3 DNA is TGTGCCAGCAGCTTAAGAGGGGACAGGGTCCCTGGCTACACCTTC. Residues: CASSLRGDRVPGYTF.

V is TRBV19 and J is TRBJ1-2; D is perhaps TRBD1 (6 bases). The CDR3 length is 15 residues. CDR1 and CDR2 from the germline V gene are LNHDA and SQIVND (reference sequence). V was pared by 0 bases and J by 3 bases, with 11 bases between. The CDR3 DNA reads TGTGCCAGTAGTATAGAGAGGACAGCTTACTATGGCTACACCTTC. This translates into CASSIERTAYYGYTF. Together with reference TRBV19 and TRBJ1-2, the CDR3 gives the full variable domain: DGGITQSPKYLFRKEGQNVTLSCEQNLNHDAMYWYRQDPGQGLRLIYYSQIVNDFQKGDIAEGYSVSREKKESFPLTVTSAQKNPTAFYLCASSIERTAYYGYTFGSGTRLTVV.

The chain recombines TRBV9 with TRBJ1-2; no firm D call. The CDR3 totals 15 residues. V was cut by 0 bases and J by 8 bases, with 17 bases left in between. Germline V gene data show CDR1 as SGDLS and CDR2 as YYNGEE. CDR3 bases: TGTGCCAGCAGCGTAGCCGGCAGGCCCTTAGGCGGCTACACCTTC. This codes for CASSVAGRPLGGYTF.

The rearrangement uses TRBV3-1 (or the pseudogene TRBV3-2) and TRBJ2-1; 9 bases are a match to TRBD1. The ends lost 4 bases at V and 6 bases at J; junction bases unmatched: 7. The CDR3 sequence is 15 residues long. The germline V gene encodes CDR1 LGHDT and CDR2 YNNKEL (reference sequence). The CDR3 DNA reads TGTGCCAGCAGCCCCGTCCCGGGACAGGGCAATGAGCAGTTCTTC. Amino acids: CASSPVPGQGNEQFF.

This chain uses TRBV6-6 with TRBJ1-5; weak D call: TRBD1 (5 bases). V was pared by 5 bases and J by 7 bases, with 15 bases between. The CDR3 loop spans 14 amino acids. Germline loops: CDR1 MNHNY, CDR2 SVGAGI (reference sequence). The CDR3 reads CASSGAGRTQPQHF. The CDR3 DNA reads as TGTGCCAGCAGTGGAGCAGGGCGAACCCAGCCCCAGCATTTT.

The chain joins TRBV5-1 to TRBJ2-1; D is undetermined. The germline V and J ends were trimmed by 4 bases and 6 bases, with 17 bases remaining between them. The CDR3 spans 15 residues. The V gene's germline CDR1 is SGHRS and CDR2 YFSETQ. Written as DNA, the CDR3 is TGCGCCAGCAGCCCCGACACCTCTCGTATCAATGAGCAGTTCTTC. This encodes CASSPDTSRINEQFF.

This chain connects TRBV4-1 to TRBJ1-5, with unresolved D. The germline V gene encodes CDR1 MGHRA and CDR2 YSYEKL. V was clipped by 8 bases and J by 5 bases, with 13 bases between them. The CDR3 runs to 13 residues. The CDR3 DNA is TGCGCCAGCGCTCCTCTCCTATATCAGCCCCAGCATTTT. It codes for CASAPLLYQPQHF.

The chain combines TRBV7-2 with TRBJ2-7; 7 nucleotides align to TRBD1. V was clipped by 5 bases and J by 7 bases; unmatched bases: 14. This CDR3 has 15 residues. Per the germline V gene, CDR1 is SGHTA and CDR2 is FQGNSA. The CDR3 nucleotides read TGTGCCAGCAGCGCGAGGGACAGAGGTACGTTGGAGCAGTACTTC. Translation: CASSARDRGTLEQYF.

J is TRBJ2-1 and V is TRBV18; 7 bases are a match to TRBD1. Germline lookup yields CDR1 KGHSH and CDR2 LQKENI. V lost 1 base, J lost 5 bases, and 2 bases stayed unmatched. This CDR3 has 14 amino acids. The CDR3 loop reads CASSPRQGDNEQFF. DNA for the CDR3: TGTGCCAGCTCACCACGGCAGGGGGACAATGAGCAGTTCTTC.

Only a few counts were recorded for this clone. The chain uses TRBV5-8 and TRBJ2-1, with 12 bases aligning to TRBD2. CDR1 and CDR2 (germline): SGHTS, YDEGEE. This CDR3 is 15 amino acids long. V gave up 3 bases and J gave up 10 bases; unmatched junction bases: 8. The CDR3 sequence is CASSYTSGGPREQFF. CDR3 nucleotide sequence: TGTGCCAGCAGCTACACTAGCGGGGGGCCCCGCGAGCAGTTCTTC.

The chain has TRBV15 and TRBJ1-1, with D hard to call. Germline assignment: CDR1 LNHNV and CDR2 YYDKDF (reference sequence). V was pared by 0 bases and J by 9 bases, with 11 bases between. The CDR3 runs to 13 residues. DNA of the CDR3: TGTGCCACCAGCAGAGATCTAGGCCCAAAAGCTTTCTTT. Translated: CATSRDLGPKAFF.

This clone was picked up one time. The chain has TRBV29-1 and TRBJ1-1; D is unclear. Germline V gives CDR1 SQVTM, CDR2 ANQGSEA. This CDR3 has 15 amino acids. Trimming removed 0 bases at V and 5 bases at J, with 16 bases between. CDR3 DNA: TGCAGCGTTGAAGACGTAGGCGGGGTAGAGACTGAAGCTTTCTTT. Its translation: CSVEDVGGVETEAFF.

J is TRBJ1-4 and V is TRBV14; D uncertain. Looked up from germline, CDR1 is SGHDN and CDR2 is FVKESK. The CDR3 loop spans 14 amino acids. Trimming removed 3 bases at V and 7 bases at J, with 12 bases between. The CDR3, as DNA: TGTGCCAGCAGCCATAGTTGGAGTGGTGAAAAACTGTTTTTT. Protein sequence: CASSHSWSGEKLFF.

The V call is TRBV30, the J call TRBJ1-2; 10 nucleotides agree with TRBD1. This CDR3 region has 15 residues. Germline loops: CDR1 GTSNPN, CDR2 SVGIG (reference sequence). The trim removed 4 bases at V and 5 bases at J, leaving 10 bases unmatched. CDR3 sequence (DNA): TGTGCCTGGACCCTTGGACAGGGGGAAAGGTATGGCTACACCTTC. Its protein is CAWTLGQGERYGYTF.

The J gene is TRBJ2-7, the V gene TRBV5-1; TRBD2 is a possible D gene (5 bases). The CDR3 contains 11 residues. Germline-derived CDR1 and CDR2 are SGHRS and YFSETQ. Trimming took 5 bases from V and 4 from J, leaving 7 bases between them. CDR3 amino acids: CASSREYEQYF. CDR3 sequence (DNA): TGCGCCAGCAGTAGGGAGTACGAGCAGTACTTC. Full variable domain (missing parts from reference TRBV5-1 and TRBJ2-7): KAGVTQTPRYLIKTRGQQVTLSCSPISGHRSVSWYQQTPGQGLQFLFEYFSETQRNKGNFPGRFSGRQFSNSRSEMNVSTLELGDSALYLCASSREYEQYFGPGTRLTVT.

V usage is TRBV4-3 and J usage is TRBJ2-1; D is undetermined. Trimming took off 1 base at V and 7 bases at J, with 8 bases between the two ends. The CDR3 extends over 13 amino acids. Germline V gene sequence: CDR1 LGHNA, CDR2 YSLEER. The DNA of the CDR3 is TGCGCCAGCAGCCAAGGCGGCGAGAATGAGCAGTTCTTC. It encodes CASSQGGENEQFF.

The chain links TRBV10-3 to TRBJ2-7; TRBD1 matches 7 bases. CDR1 ENHRY and CDR2 SYGVKD come from the germline V gene. The CDR3 extends over 15 amino acids. J gave up 1 base and V 6 bases, and 9 bases lay outside the gene matches. The CDR3 is CAIRPTGARSYEQYF. In DNA form, the CDR3 reads TGTGCCATCAGGCCTACAGGGGCACGGTCCTACGAGCAGTACTTC.

The chain combines TRBV30 with TRBJ1-2; 7 bases agree with TRBD1. V lost 0 bases and J lost 8; bases outside the gene matches: 9. CDR1 GTSNPN and CDR2 SVGIG come from the germline V gene (reference sequence). The CDR3 length is 14 residues. CDR3 DNA sequence: TGTGCCTGGAGTGTAAGGTGGGACAGAGGAGGCTACACCTTC. It specifies CAWSVRWDRGGYTF.